Following are 3 T cell receptor beta chains from one sample sequenced in a study of identical twins. Each CDR3 protein gets one entry after TCRdb re-called the 5' RACE reads with MiXCR. This sample yields roughly 720,000 distinct CDR3 sequences, of which about 18% are seen a single time; less than 15% belongs to the top ten. This sample was also put to use in a study of T cells expressing NK-cell markers.

The specimen was PBMCs. The receptors originated from a woman in her late teens or twenties in good health.

The CDR3 reads CASSWRGNGDEQYF. DNA for the CDR3: TGTGCCAGCAGCTGGAGGGGAAATGGTGACGAGCAGTACTTC. The chain employs TRBV12-3 or TRBV12-4 and TRBJ2-7, with a weak D call TRBD2 (6 bases). Trimming took off 6 bases at V and 5 bases at J, with 17 bases between the two ends. CDR3 length: 14 amino acids.

This clonotype has a handful of counts. The chain is built from TRBV5-1 and TRBJ1-1; weak D call: TRBD1 (5 bases). Germline CDR1 is SGHRS and CDR2 is YFSETQ. This CDR3 spans 15 amino acids. V lost 7 bases, J lost 0 bases, and 16 bases lay in between. CDR3: CASERDGLMNTEAFF. The DNA for the CDR3 is TGCGCCAGCGAAAGGGACGGACTGATGAACACTGAAGCTTTCTTT. The full variable domain, with the rest looked up from reference TRBV5-1 and TRBJ1-1, is KAGVTQTPRYLIKTRGQQVTLSCSPISGHRSVSWYQQTPGQGLQFLFEYFSETQRNKGNFPGRFSGRQFSNSRSEMNVSTLELGDSALYLCASERDGLMNTEAFFGQGTRLTVV.

The V and J genes are TRBV14 and TRBJ2-7, with D possibly matching TRBD2 (6 bases). V lost 4 bases and J 0 bases, leaving 13 bases between the germline ends. CDR1 SGHDN and CDR2 FVKESK come from the germline V gene. This CDR3 has 15 amino acids. The DNA for the CDR3 is TGTGCCAGCAGCCGACTCCTAGCGAACTCCTACGAGCAGTACTTC. Translating gives CASSRLLANSYEQYF.